The source of this TCR beta chain is a study of naive and memory T cell subsets (dated by TCRdb to about 2017). Regarding the complete study: Sorted naive and memory T cell subsets from peripheral blood were analyzed in the study using a UMI-based, open-source pipeline for TCR alpha and beta sequencing. Complete agreement was observed between the functional CMV T cell responses and the IgG serology results. RNA was DNase-treated and reverse transcribed with TCR constant-region primers, mostly using SuperScript III. Broad study findings and their caveats: In both CD4 and CD8 cells, the Gini index increased while Shannon and inverse Simpson diversity decreased from naive through CM, EM and EMRA. RNA-based TCR counts may be influenced by expression changes linked to T cell activation and differentiation. The repertoire findings for the naive and memory subsets could not be validated against a ground truth because none was available. Naive repertoires, especially CD8, contained a few larger clonotypes, possibly memory cells re-expressing CD45RA. After error correction, over 90% of naive TCR sequences appeared only once, giving much steeper abundance distributions than memory subsets. A clonotype was defined as a single alpha or beta chain sequence rather than as a paired alpha/beta receptor. A power law was followed by TCR abundance, with an exponent that differed between naive and memory subsets but was consistent across the three individuals.

The receptor library was made with UMI-ligation and nested PCR. The beta constant-region primer consisted of an equimolar mixture of two oligonucleotides that together covered TRBC1 and TRBC2. The ligated cDNA went through four rounds of PCR with nested alpha and beta constant-region primers together with the SP2 primer. A single-stranded oligonucleotide carrying the SP2 primer and a 12-nucleotide UMI was ligated to the 3' end of the cDNA by T4 RNA ligase 1. Incubation of the ligation reaction lasted about 20-25 hours at 16 degrees C. PCR2 was typically performed as a SYBR Green qPCR and was stopped at a predetermined threshold so that over-amplification was prevented. All purifications after the first were performed with Agencourt AMPure XP magnetic beads. Libraries were quantified by Qubit and checked on a TapeStation, with a main peak expected near 650 bp. Pooled libraries were sequenced on an Illumina MiSeq using v2 2x251 paired-end kits, and typically roughly 0.85-2.3 million reads were obtained per sample. Each sample was pooled at 3 to 5 nM, and roughly 4.5-7.5% PhiX was included to help cluster recognition. Per the source publication's procedure: Using tag matching that tolerated one base-pair mismatch, Decombinator assigned V and J genes to FASTQ reads that had been processed by Demultiplexor. Collapsinator used UMIs to correct both sequencing errors and frequency errors arising from PCR heterogeneity. CDR3Translator translated TCRs and extracted CDR3s from the conserved cysteine to the FGXG phenylalanine, flagging non-productive sequences. Gini, Shannon entropy and inverse Simpson indices were computed after subsampling the repertoires to the same number of UMI-defined TCRs. Within the linear range, a power law was fitted by maximum likelihood to the distributions of clonotype abundance. For one naive CD8 sample, the pipeline and MIGEC produced similar UMI counts, unique TCR numbers and clonal distributions. In one analysis, naive TCRs also found in any memory subset of the same donor were removed from the naive repertoire. The repertoires were searched for 6,000 to 9,500 CMV-associated CDR3 sequences that had been compiled from VDJdb and a published dataset. The public reads were quality trimmed at Q25 with fastp and then assembled into clones with MiXCR by TCRdb, keeping productive beta chains. Rows with one shared CDR3 protein collapse into an entry with the most common genes and DNA. TCRdb assigned the V and J calls; the authors' analysis was not used. Present in this sample are roughly 140,000 distinct CDR3 sequences, approximately 20% of which were seen just once. The ten largest clonotypes hold approximately 0.58% of the sample.

Trimming removed 7 bases from V and 6 bases from J; the gene matches leave 5 bases unexplained. Including cysteine and phenylalanine, the CDR3 has 15 amino acids. The CDR3 DNA has 45 bases and is translated from base 1. From the second PCR step onward, the TCR alpha chain libraries and the TCR beta chain libraries were amplified separately. Donor CMV status was determined by IFNgamma production from CD4+ T cells after overnight stimulation of fresh PBMCs with CMV viral lysate. CD4 T cells were positively selected using Miltenyi beads, after which CD8 T cells were positively selected from the CD4-negative fraction. After staining for CD3, CD4, CD8, CD45RA, CD27 and a live/dead dye, cells were sorted on a BD Aria II into four subsets based on CD45RA and CD27. Blood came from a few healthy volunteers, each fractionated into CD4 and CD8 T cells and then into four differentiation subsets. Approximately 120 ml of peripheral blood was collected from each donor, and PBMC were isolated from the blood using Ficoll-Paque PLUS density-gradient centrifugation. The sorted cells were lysed in RLT buffer, after which RNA was extracted using a Qiagen RNeasy kit and kept at -80 degrees C.

In regard to this clonotype: Its antigen remains undetermined. No much larger clone exists at a distance of one base, and base qualities are not known.

The sequenced sample was naive CD8+ T cells from blood. The cell subset or site label for this specimen denotes: naive T cells, CD45RA high CD27+. The rearranged segments are TRBV12-3 or TRBV12-4 and TRBJ2-2; a stretch of 13 junction bases matches TRBD2. This clonotype originated in a human donor in good health. The CDR3 reads as follows: CASITSGRGPGELFF. The DNA reads TGTGCCAGCATCACTAGCGGGAGGGGCCCCGGGGAGCTGTTTTTT.